Below are 9 T cell receptor beta chains sequenced from a single sample in a study of beta chain features in type 1 diabetes. Sequencing targeted expressed TCRB transcripts, as all isolated RNA had been reverse transcribed. Generated by immunoSEQ multiplex PCR, the TCRdb table keeps only in-frame clones and is missing some. The sample lists hundreds of thousands of clones; roughly 13% were seen once. Overall study results and limits: In all four CD4+ subsets, TCRB CDR3 length was significantly, moderately reduced in type 1 diabetes.

These receptors lack a known antigen. The sample was naive CD4+ T cells from blood. These receptors were obtained from a man younger than 30 with type 1 diabetes.

This clone was recorded a few times. The chain links TRBV29-1 to TRBJ1-1; D is perhaps TRBD1 (5 bases). There are 11 residues in the CDR3. Trimming stripped 3 bases from V and 11 bases from J, with 13 bases between. Germline V gene sequence: CDR1 SQVTM, CDR2 ANQGSEA. The CDR3 spells CSVDGASGAFF. The CDR3 DNA follows: TGCAGCGTTGACGGGGCCTCAGGGGCTTTCTTT.

This chain uses TRBV18 with TRBJ1-1; D is undetermined. The V end was cut by 3 bases, the J end by 6 bases, with 8 bases between. Germline loops: CDR1 KGHSH, CDR2 LQKENI. CDR3 length: 12 residues. CDR3 coding DNA: TGTGCCAGCTCACCTAGCAGCCCTGAAGCTTTCTTT. Amino acids: CASSPSSPEAFF. Full variable domain (outside the CDR3, taken from reference TRBV18 and TRBJ1-1): NAGVMQNPRHLVRRRGQEARLRCSPMKGHSHVYWYRQLPEEGLKFMVYLQKENIIDESGMPKERFSAEFPKEGPSILRIQQVVRGDSAAYFCASSPSSPEAFFGQGTRLTVV.

The V call is TRBV6-5, the J call TRBJ2-7, with a possible D match to TRBD1 (5 bases). Trimming removed 4 bases at V and 7 bases at J, with 17 bases between. CDR1 is MNHEY and CDR2 is SVGAGI in the germline V gene. The length of the CDR3 is 14 residues. In DNA, the CDR3 is TGTGCCAGCAGTTTGGGGCTGGCGGTGCGGGAGCAGTACTTC. This encodes CASSLGLAVREQYF.

Only a few counts were recorded for this clone. In DNA form, the CDR3 reads TGTGCCAGCAGCCTTAACGCAGGGACGAGTACTGAAGCTTTCTTT. It specifies CASSLNAGTSTEAFF. V and J are TRBV7-3 and TRBJ1-1; TRBD1 might be the D (5 bases). This CDR3 is 15 amino acids long. V was clipped by 5 bases and J by 5 bases, with 18 bases between them. The germline V gene has CDR1 SGHTA and CDR2 FQGTGA.

The rearrangement uses TRBV7-2 and TRBJ2-7; 10 bases agree with TRBD1. CDR1 is SGHTA and CDR2 is FQGNSA in the germline V gene. The CDR3 has 16 residues. Trimming removed 5 bases from V and 3 bases from J; junction bases left unmatched: 10. For the CDR3, the DNA is TGTGCCAGCAGCCTAGGGACAGGGGTCGCTTACTACGAGCAGTACTTC. Translated, it gives CASSLGTGVAYYEQYF.

This clone was observed a handful of times. V is TRBV7-2 and J is TRBJ1-5; D is ambiguous. Between the trimmed V and J ends, which lost 6 bases and 3 bases, there was a span of 9 bases. The CDR3 sequence is 13 residues long. Germline CDR1 is SGHTA and CDR2 is FQGNSA. The DNA for the CDR3 is TGTGCCAGCAGTCGGGCTCCCAATCAGCCCCAGCATTTT. It codes for CASSRAPNQPQHF.

This rearrangement joins TRBV20-1 to TRBJ2-2; D is uncertain. Between the trimmed V and J ends, which lost 2 bases and 7 bases, there was a span of 5 bases. The CDR3 totals 11 residues. CDR1 is DFQATT and CDR2 is SNEGSKA in the germline V gene (reference sequence). CDR3: CSARLGGELFF. Here the CDR3 DNA reads TGCAGTGCTAGATTGGGCGGGGAGCTGTTTTTT.

This clone has a handful of counts. V usage is TRBV30 and J usage is TRBJ2-7; 13 nucleotides agree with TRBD2. Germline V gene data show CDR1 as GTSNPN and CDR2 as SVGIG (reference sequence). This CDR3 has 18 amino acids. V lost 3 bases and J lost 3; bases outside the gene matches: 14. The CDR3 reads CAWRAGTSGTGAYYEQYF. In DNA form, the CDR3 reads TGTGCCTGGAGGGCCGGGACTAGCGGGACCGGAGCCTACTACGAGCAGTACTTC.

In its sample, this clone was seen a few times. The chain is built from TRBV10-3 and TRBJ2-3; TRBD1 is a possible D gene (6 bases). There are 16 residues in the CDR3. Germline V gene sequence: CDR1 ENHRY, CDR2 SYGVKD. The V and J ends lost 6 bases and 5 bases respectively, with 21 bases between them. CDR3 nucleotides: TGTGCCATCAGCCCTGAACCGACAGGTGGTGGAGATACGCAGTATTTT. This encodes CAISPEPTGGGDTQYF.